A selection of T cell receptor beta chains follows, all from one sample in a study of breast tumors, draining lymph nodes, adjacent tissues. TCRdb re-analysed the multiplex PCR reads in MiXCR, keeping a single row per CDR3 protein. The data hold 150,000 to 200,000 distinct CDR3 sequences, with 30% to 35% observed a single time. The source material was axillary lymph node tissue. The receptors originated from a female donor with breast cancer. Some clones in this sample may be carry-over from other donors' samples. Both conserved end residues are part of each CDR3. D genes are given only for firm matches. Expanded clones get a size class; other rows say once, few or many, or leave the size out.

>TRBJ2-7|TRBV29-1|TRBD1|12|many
TGCAGCGCGACAGGGAGAGGCTACGAGCAGTACTTC
CSATGRGYEQYF
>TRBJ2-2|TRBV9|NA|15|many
TGTGCCAGCAGCGGCCCTGGGGGACGTGCGGGGGAGCTGTTTTTT
CASSGPGGRAGELFF
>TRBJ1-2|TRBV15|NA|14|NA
TGTGCCACCAGCAGAGCGGCGGGGGGCGTGGGCTACACCTTC
CATSRAAGGVGYTF
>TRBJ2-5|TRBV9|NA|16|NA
TGTGCCAGCAGCGAGAGGGGGGAGCGTTGGCAAGAGACCCAGTACTTC
CASSERGERWQETQYF
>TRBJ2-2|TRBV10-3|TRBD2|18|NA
TGTGCCATCAGTGAGTCGATTGGGACTAGCGGGAGTGCCGGGGAGCTGTTCTTT
CAISESIGTSGSAGELFF
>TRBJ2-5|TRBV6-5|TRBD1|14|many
TGTGCCAGCTCCGGACAGGGGTTTATGGAGACCCAGTACTTC
CASSGQGFMETQYF
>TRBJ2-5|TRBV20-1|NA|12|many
TGCAGTGCTGTTGACAGCCAAGAGACCCAGTACTTC
CSAVDSQETQYF
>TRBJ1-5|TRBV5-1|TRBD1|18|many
TGCGCCAGCAGCTTGGGGACAGGGGCTCCTTATAGCAATCAGCCCCAGCATTTT
CASSLGTGAPYSNQPQHF
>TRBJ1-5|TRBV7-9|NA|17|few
TGTGCCAGCAGTCCTCCGGACAGAACATATGGCAATCAGCCCCAGCATTTT
CASSPPDRTYGNQPQHF
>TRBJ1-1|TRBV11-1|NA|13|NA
TGTGCCAGCAGCTTAACGGCGAACACTGAAGCTTTCTTT
CASSLTANTEAFF
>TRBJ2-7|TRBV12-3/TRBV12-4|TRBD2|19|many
TGTGCCAGCAGTTCGGGAAGACGGACTAGCGGGGCGAGCTCCTACGAGCAGTACTTC
CASSSGRRTSGASSYEQYF
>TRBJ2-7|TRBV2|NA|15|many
TGTGCCAGCGGGGGGACCGCTAAAGGGTTCTACGAGCAGTACTTC
CASGGTAKGFYEQYF
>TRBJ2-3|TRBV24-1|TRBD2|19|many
TGTGCCACCAGTGAACTCACCCCCCGGGGGGTCTTTGGTACAGATACGCAGTATTTT
CATSELTPRGVFGTDTQYF
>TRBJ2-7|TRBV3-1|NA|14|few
TGTGCCAGCAGCCATATCGGGGCGGCCTACGAGCAGTACTTC
CASSHIGAAYEQYF
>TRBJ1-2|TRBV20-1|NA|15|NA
TGCAGTGCTAGAGATCGAAGGGGGTCAAACTATGGCTACACCTTC
CSARDRRGSNYGYTF
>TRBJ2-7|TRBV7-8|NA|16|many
TGTGCCAGCAGCCCTACTGTGGGAGTCCGATCCTACGAGCAGTACTTC
CASSPTVGVRSYEQYF
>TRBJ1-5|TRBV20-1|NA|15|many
TGCAGTGCTAGACCTCCTGGAGGGTACAATCAGCCCCAGCATTTT
CSARPPGGYNQPQHF
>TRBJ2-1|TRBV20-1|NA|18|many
TGCAGTGCTAGAGGGGCGGGACCTAGACTAGTTATGGACAATGAGCAGTTCTTC
CSARGAGPRLVMDNEQFF
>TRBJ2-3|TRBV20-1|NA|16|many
TGCAGTGCTCCCATAGGAGGGTATACTAGCACAGATACGCAGTATTTT
CSAPIGGYTSTDTQYF
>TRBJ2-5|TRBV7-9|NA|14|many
TGTGCCAGCAGCACTTACAGGGCCCAAGAGACCCAGTACTTC
CASSTYRAQETQYF
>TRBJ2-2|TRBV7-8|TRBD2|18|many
TGTGCCAGCACCCGACTAGCGGGAGGAGTGGGTGACACCGGGGAGCTGTTTTTT
CASTRLAGGVGDTGELFF
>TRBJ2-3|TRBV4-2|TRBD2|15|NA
TGTGCCAGCAGCCAGGCCGGACTAGCGGGAGGTACGCAGTATTTT
CASSQAGLAGGTQYF
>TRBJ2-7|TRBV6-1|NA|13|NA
TGCGCCAGCAGCCGAACAGTCCCGGTAGAGCGGTACTTC
CASSRTVPVERYF
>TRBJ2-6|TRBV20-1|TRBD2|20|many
TGCAGTGCTCGAAGTGAACTAGCGGGAGCGCCTTTCGCTGGGGCCAACGTCCTGACTTTC
CSARSELAGAPFAGANVLTF
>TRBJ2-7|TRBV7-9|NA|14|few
TGTGCCAGCAGCTTAGATACAGGGTTTCACGAGCAGTACTTC
CASSLDTGFHEQYF
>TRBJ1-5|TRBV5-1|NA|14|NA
TGCGCCAGCAGCCCGTGGGGGGTATATTGTTTGTGGCATTTT
CASSPWGVYCLWHF
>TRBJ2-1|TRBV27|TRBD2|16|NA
TGTGCCAGCAGTTCCACTAGCGGGGGGGCATTCAATGAGCAGTTCTTC
CASSSTSGGAFNEQFF
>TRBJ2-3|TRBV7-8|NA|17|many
TGTGCCAGCAGCTCCAGACCGACAGGCGCCAGCACAGATACGCAGTATTTT
CASSSRPTGASTDTQYF
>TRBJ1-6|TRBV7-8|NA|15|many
TGTGCCAGCAGCCAACAGTGGGTCTATAATTCACCCCTCCACTTT
CASSQQWVYNSPLHF
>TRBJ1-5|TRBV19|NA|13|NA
TGTGCTAGAGCCGAGGGGGGGTATCAGCCCCAGCATTTT
CARAEGGYQPQHF
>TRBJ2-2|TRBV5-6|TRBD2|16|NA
TGTGCCACCAGGTTTGGGGAGGGTAGGAACACCGGGGAGCTGTTTTTT
CATRFGEGRNTGELFF
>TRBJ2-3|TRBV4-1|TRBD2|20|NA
TGCGCCAGCAGCCTAAGGATTCGGACTAGCGGGAGAGCCAACACAGATACGCAGTATTTT
CASSLRIRTSGRANTDTQYF
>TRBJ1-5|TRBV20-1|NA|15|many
TGCAGTGCCCTGGACAGAGCGTATAGCAATCAGCCCCAGCATTTT
CSALDRAYSNQPQHF
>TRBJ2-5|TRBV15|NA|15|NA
TGTGCCACCAGCAGAGATCCGGCCGCCCGAGAGACCCAGTACTTC
CATSRDPAARETQYF